This TCR beta chain was retrieved from a study of blood T cell repertoires in COVID-19. The V gene end was trimmed by 5 bases and the J gene end by 3 bases; junction bases not matched to a gene: 10. Germline CDR1 is GTSNPN and CDR2 is SVGIG (reference sequence). This CDR3 spans 15 amino acids. As handled by the study authors: Estimates of nucleated cell counts were drawn from the amplification of reference gene primers. Libraries were prepared by immunoSEQ multiplex PCR; TCRdb keeps only in-frame clonotypes and omits some of them. The D gene and trimming were derived from the DNA, and the V and J assignments and clone size from that table. The data show around 370,000 clones, with 87% seen just once and about 6% held by the top ten.

This clonotype was obtained from a woman between 45 and 65 years old with COVID-19, enrolled during active disease. The material sequenced was peripheral blood. The V gene is TRBV30, the J gene TRBJ1-1, with 9 bases matching TRBD1. CDR3 sequence (DNA): TGTGCCTGGGAACTTCCGGGACAGGGACACACTGAAGCTTTCTTT. This gives the protein CAWELPGQGHTEAFF.